The present TCR beta chain was sequenced within a study of blood T cell repertoires in COVID-19. In the original analysis: Estimation of nucleated cell counts relied on the amplification of reference gene primers. Method: immunoSEQ multiplex PCR; TCRdb's copy keeps in-frame clones and lacks some. V and J calls and clone size are those listed in that table; D and trimming were worked out from the DNA. Counted here are around 63,000 clones, 70% to 90% occurring once; the ten biggest clones make up around a sixth. The germline gives CDR1 ENHRY, CDR2 SYGVKD. The CDR3 contains 13 residues. Trimming pared 3 bases from V and 4 bases from J, leaving 9 bases between.

The chain links TRBV10-3 to TRBJ1-2, with D maybe TRBD1 (6 bases). The source is a woman aged 80 or over with active COVID-19. The sequenced sample was peripheral blood. The CDR3: CAISEQGGYGYTF. The DNA for the CDR3 is TGTGCCATCAGTGAACAGGGTGGCTATGGCTACACCTTC.